This section outlines one T cell receptor (beta chain) sequence together with its context. Study processing details: Reference gene primer amplification gave estimated nucleated cell counts. Sequencing was performed with immunoSEQ multiplex PCR; in TCRdb, only in-frame clones are kept and a portion is missing. That table supplies the V and J calls and clone size; D and trimming were determined from the DNA. The sample contains under 550,000 clones, roughly 90% of which appear only once. The data were taken from a study of blood T cell repertoires in COVID-19. On the study more broadly: Whether acute or convalescent, the COVID-19 samples came from the United States, Italy and Spain. The cDNA or gDNA used as material had been derived from T cells, B-cell-depleted T cells, or PBMCs.

The Seattle patients, enrolled during active infection, were followed longitudinally. The receptor's source is a man younger than 35 with COVID-19, enrolled during active disease. The material sequenced was peripheral blood.

The CDR3 DNA reads TGTGCCAGCAGCTTAGATATTAGAGATACGCAGTATTTT. Protein product: CASSLDIRDTQYF. This rearrangement joins TRBV11-3 to TRBJ2-3; no clear D. The CDR3 totals 13 residues. The germline V and J ends were trimmed by 0 bases and 5 bases, with 6 bases remaining between them. Germline values: CDR1 SGHNT, CDR2 YENEEA. Supplemented by reference TRBV11-3 and TRBJ2-3, the full variable domain reads EAGVVQSPRYKIIEKKQPVAFWCNPISGHNTLYWYLQNLGQGPELLIRYENEEAVDDSQLPKDRFSAERLKGVDSTLKIQPAELGDSAVYLCASSLDIRDTQYFGPGTRLTVL.